A single sample gave rise to the 26 T cell receptor beta chains below, sequenced in a study of T cells in women clearing cervical HPV infection. Libraries were prepared by immunoSEQ multiplex PCR; TCRdb keeps only in-frame clonotypes and omits some of them. Its listing shows about 39,000 clones. The sample was blood buffy coat. These receptors were taken from a woman aged 18 to 75 with a cervical HPV16 infection that either progressed to CIN3+ or cleared (not recorded which).

With regard to this clone: The read terminates 3 residues before the CDR3 end, so the remaining end is supplied by the germline J gene. The chain uses TRBV6-2 or TRBV6-3 and TRBJ2-7, with a tentative D call TRBD1 (5 bases). The CDR3 has 13 residues. Germline V lookup: CDR1 MNHEY, CDR2 SVGEGT. Trimming shortened V by 2 bases and J by 5 bases, and 10 bases separated the two germline ends. The CDR3: CASSYKGVDEQYF. CDR3 DNA (partial): TGTGCCAGCAGTTACAAAGGGGTCGACGAG.

The CDR3 sequence: CASSSLAGVRRDTQYF. The CDR3 bases that were read are TGTGCCAGCAGTTCGCTAGCGGGAGTTCGGAGAGATACG. The chain couples TRBV28 to TRBJ2-3; 10 nucleotides match TRBD2. The read ends 3 residues shy of where the CDR3 ends; the end is completed using the germline J gene. This CDR3 region has 16 residues. Germline V CDR1 and CDR2: MDHEN, SYDVKM. The trim removed 4 bases at V and 5 bases at J, leaving 9 bases unmatched.

A remark on this clone: Read sequence stops 3 residues before the CDR3 end, and the germline J gene provides the missing end. The chain links TRBV19 to TRBJ2-3; 8 positions match TRBD1. Unmatched junction bases numbered 0, after V lost 1 base and J lost 0 bases. Germline lookup yields CDR1 LNHDA and CDR2 SQIVND (reference sequence). The CDR3 has 15 amino acids. The chain's CDR3 is CASSIGTGSTDTQYF. Partial CDR3 DNA: TGTGCCAGTAGTATAGGGACAGGGAGCACAGATACG.

Points on this clone: The sequence runs out 3 residues before the end of the CDR3; the remainder is reconstructed from the germline J gene. This chain connects TRBV20-1 to TRBJ1-2; the D is unclear. The CDR3 contains 17 residues. Germline values: CDR1 DFQATT, CDR2 SNEGSKA (reference sequence). Incomplete CDR3 DNA: TGCAGTGCTAGCCGGGAGGTCTATAGCGGGAGCTCCTACGAC. Amino acid sequence: CSASREVYSGSSYD. The CDR3 in its entirety is CSASREVYSGSSYDYTF.

For this clone: With the read ending 3 residues before the CDR3 end, the germline J gene is used to fill in that end. J is TRBJ2-5 and V is TRBV2; 8 nucleotides agree with TRBD1. The trim removed 3 bases at V and 5 bases at J, leaving 5 bases unmatched. The CDR3 consists of 14 residues. The germline V gene encodes CDR1 SNHLY and CDR2 FYNNEI. The CDR3: CASSDQGAGETQYF. Partial CDR3 DNA: TGTGCCAGCAGTGATCAGGGGGCGGGGGAGACC.

Regarding this clone: The DNA ends 3 residues before the CDR3 does, and the rest of the CDR3 is filled in from the germline J gene. The chain employs TRBV7-2 and TRBJ2-3, with TRBD1 matching 7 bases. Germline values: CDR1 SGHTA, CDR2 FQGNSA. The CDR3 covers 15 residues. CDR3 region: CASSLGGGSNQPQYF. The DNA read from the CDR3 is TGTGCCAGCAGCTTAGGAGGGGGCAGCAATCAGCCG.

About this clone itself: The read ends 3 residues early relative to the CDR3; the germline J gene fills the gap. V and J are TRBV2 and TRBJ2-4, with 7 positions matching TRBD1. Germline loops: CDR1 SNHLY, CDR2 FYNNEI. V shed 4 bases and J 7 bases; nucleotides not matched to a gene: 1. The CDR3 has 12 residues. Partial CDR3 DNA: TGTGCCAGCAGTGCACAGGGGAACATT. It specifies CASSAQGNI. The entire CDR3 sequence reads CASSAQGNIQYF.

Concerning this clone itself: The read stops 3 residues short of the end of the CDR3; the missing end is completed from the germline J gene. The chain is built from TRBV7-2 and TRBJ1-3; no reliable D call. This CDR3 is 15 amino acids long. Per the germline V gene, CDR1 is SGHTA and CDR2 is FQGNSA. The ends were cut back, 5 bases at V and 5 bases at J, with 16 bases in the middle. The CDR3 protein is CASSLYTVARNTIYF. The DNA read from the CDR3 is TGTGCCAGCAGCCTCTACACAGTGGCACGAAACACC.

A remark on this clone: The read ends 3 residues early relative to the CDR3; the germline J gene fills the gap. The V and J genes are TRBV19 and TRBJ2-7; TRBD1 agrees at 8 bases. Germline V CDR1 and CDR2: LNHDA, SQIVND (reference sequence). The CDR3 runs to 15 residues. J gave up 2 bases and V 4 bases, and 7 bases lay outside the gene matches. The sequenced CDR3 bases are TGTGCCAGTAGTAGCCAGGGGGCAGGGGCCTACGAG. Its translation: CASSSQGAGAYE. The full CDR3 protein reads CASSSQGAGAYEQYF.

With regard to this clone: The DNA ends 3 residues before the CDR3 does, and the rest of the CDR3 is filled in from the germline J gene. V is TRBV19 and J is TRBJ2-6; D might be TRBD1 (5 bases). Germline assignment: CDR1 LNHDA and CDR2 SQIVND (reference sequence). V was cut by 7 bases and J by 0 bases, with 16 bases left in between. CDR3 length: 17 residues. CDR3 amino acids: CASTRGRQSSGANVLTF. The part of the CDR3 DNA that was read is TGTGCCAGTACTAGAGGACGACAGTCCTCTGGGGCCAACGTC. Full variable domain (remainder filled in from reference TRBV19 and TRBJ2-6): DGGITQSPKYLFRKEGQNVTLSCEQNLNHDAMYWYRQDPGQGLRLIYYSQIVNDFQKGDIAEGYSVSREKKESFPLTVTSAQKNPTAFYLCASTRGRQSSGANVLTFGAGSRLTVL.

CDR3 bases read: TGCAGTGCTAGGACAGGGGGCGAAAAGACT. This gives the protein CSARTGGEKT. The full-length CDR3 reads as CSARTGGEKTQYF. The gene calls are TRBV20-1 and TRBJ2-4, with 10 bases matching TRBD1. The read terminates 3 residues before the CDR3 end, so the remaining end is supplied by the germline J gene. The CDR3 spans 13 residues. Germline values: CDR1 DFQATT, CDR2 SNEGSKA (reference sequence).

On this clone: Sequencing ends 3 residues short of the CDR3 end; the germline J gene provides the rest. This chain connects TRBV5-1 to TRBJ1-6; TRBD1 might be the D (5 bases). The CDR3 runs 16 residues. The ends were cut back, 0 bases at V and 5 bases at J, with 12 bases in the middle. Germline assignment: CDR1 SGHRS and CDR2 YFSETQ. CDR3 DNA, as far as it was read: TGCGCCAGCAGCTTGGTCCAGGGATCGGATAATTCACCC. Translation: CASSLVQGSDNSP. The entire CDR3 protein is CASSLVQGSDNSPLHF.

CDR3 bases read: TGTGCCATTGGACAGGGACAGAACACCGGGGAG. Translated: CAIGQGQNTGE. The CDR3 reads in full as CAIGQGQNTGELFF. The rearrangement joins TRBV10-3 to TRBJ2-2, with TRBD1 matching over 8 bases. The observed sequence ends 3 residues before the CDR3 terminus, with the missing tail filled in from the germline J gene. The CDR3 sequence is 14 residues long. After removal of 9 bases from V and 1 base from J, the junction contained 4 bases not matched to a gene. Germline CDR1 and CDR2: ENHRY and SYGVKD.

Of note for this clone: The observed sequence ends 3 residues before the CDR3 terminus, with the missing tail filled in from the germline J gene. This rearrangement joins TRBV19 to TRBJ2-2; D is possibly TRBD1 (5 bases). The CDR3 has 13 residues. Germline CDR1 is LNHDA and CDR2 is SQIVND (reference sequence). The chain's CDR3 is CASKRTSNEKLFF. Incomplete CDR3 DNA: TGTGCCAGTAAAAGGACAAGTAATGAAAAG.

The covered CDR3 bases are TGTGCCAGCAGTCCAGGGACAGTTGAACCC. It encodes CASSPGTVEP. The entire CDR3 protein is CASSPGTVEPQHF. This rearrangement joins TRBV6-2 or TRBV6-3 to TRBJ1-5; 7 nucleotides align to TRBD1. The sequence runs out 3 residues before the end of the CDR3; the remainder is reconstructed from the germline J gene. Looked up from germline, CDR1 is MNHEY and CDR2 is SVGEGT. The CDR3 extends over 13 amino acids.

As for this clone: From the germline J gene comes the end of the CDR3, since the read stops 3 residues before it. The J gene is TRBJ2-3, the V gene TRBV18, with D maybe TRBD2 (7 bases). The V end lost 3 bases, the J end lost 6 bases, and 13 bases lay between the germline ends. The CDR3 length is 14 residues. Germline lookup yields CDR1 KGHSH and CDR2 LQKENI. The sequenced part of the CDR3 DNA is TGTGCCAGCTCACCTTCGCGGGGGCGGGATACG. Protein: CASSPSRGRDT. The entire CDR3 is CASSPSRGRDTQYF.

Details on this clone: The read comes to an end 3 residues before the CDR3 does, leaving the germline J gene to fill in the end. The chain recombines TRBV19 with TRBJ1-2, with a possible D match to TRBD1 (6 bases). Germline V gene lookup returns CDR1 LNHDA and CDR2 SQIVND (reference sequence). The V gene lost 7 bases and the J gene lost 4 bases, with 28 bases spanning the gap. This CDR3 has 18 residues. Partial CDR3 DNA: TGTGCCAGTATATCCCCCCCCGGACCCGACAGGATTTTCTATGGC. The encoded protein is CASISPPGPDRIFYG. The CDR3, in full, reads CASISPPGPDRIFYGYTF.

As to this clone: The read gets to within 3 residues of the CDR3 end, and the germline J gene fills in the rest. V usage is TRBV5-1 and J usage is TRBJ2-3; no clear D gene. Trimming removed 4 bases from V and 6 bases from J, with 18 bases in between. Germline V gene sequence: CDR1 SGHRS, CDR2 YFSETQ. The CDR3 length is 15 residues. The CDR3 bases that were read are TGCGCCAGCAGCCCCCCGTTCCCTAGTGGGGATACG. Translated: CASSPPFPSGDT. The full CDR3 sequence reads CASSPPFPSGDTQYF.

As to this clone: The read finishes 3 residues shy of the CDR3 end, and the germline J gene is used to complete it. This chain joins TRBV7-2 and TRBJ2-3; 7 bases are shared with TRBD1. The CDR3 length is 15 residues. Germline-derived CDR1 and CDR2 are SGHTA and FQGNSA. CDR3 sequence reads: CASSRDRAGNQPQYF. CDR3 bases read: TGTGCCAGCAGCCGCGACAGGGCAGGCAATCAGCCG. The full variable domain, its missing parts supplied by reference TRBV7-2 and TRBJ2-3, is GAGVSQSPSNKVTEKGKDVELRCDPISGHTALYWYRQSLGQGLEFLIYFQGNSAPDKSGLPSDRFSAERTGGSVSTLTIQRTQQEDSAVYLCASSRDRAGNQPQYFGPGTRLTVL.

About this clone itself: The missing CDR3 end, 3 residues past where the read stops, is filled in from the germline J gene. This chain connects TRBV7-6 to TRBJ1-2; D is uncertain. The germline V gene has CDR1 SGHVS and CDR2 FNYEAQ. The length of the CDR3 is 15 residues. The DNA read from the CDR3 is TGTGCCAGCAGTCCTTTAGCGGGGTCCTCCTACGAC. This codes for CASSPLAGSSYD. The whole CDR3 is CASSPLAGSSYDYTF.

Notes on this clone: The read stops 3 residues short of the end of the CDR3; the missing end is completed from the germline J gene. The chain has TRBV30 and TRBJ1-5; TRBD1 matches at 7 bases. V gave up 5 bases and J gave up 0 bases; unmatched junction bases: 7. The germline CDR1 and CDR2 sequences are GTSNPN and SVGIG (reference sequence). The CDR3 has 15 residues. The CDR3 loop reads CAWQGTASSNQPQHF. The sequenced CDR3 bases are TGTGCCTGGCAGGGGACAGCGTCTAGCAATCAGCCC.

Note on this clone: The read ends 3 residues before the CDR3 terminus; that terminus is restored from the germline J gene. V is TRBV20-1 and J is TRBJ2-2, with D possibly TRBD1 on 5 matching bases. This CDR3 is 14 amino acids long. Germline V gene data show CDR1 as DFQATT and CDR2 as SNEGSKA (reference sequence). CDR3 in amino acids: CSARSRATNEKLFF. The CDR3 DNA, read in part, is TGCAGTGCTAGAAGCAGGGCAACTAATGAAAAG.

As regards this clone: The read finishes 3 residues shy of the CDR3 end, and the germline J gene is used to complete it. This chain uses TRBV6-2 or TRBV6-3 with TRBJ1-2; possible D gene TRBD1, 5 bases. The germline CDR1 and CDR2 sequences are MNHEY and SVGEGT. Between the trimmed V and J ends, which lost 8 bases and 3 bases, there was a span of 10 bases. This CDR3 region has 12 residues. The CDR3 is CASGALYYGYTF. CDR3 DNA, as far as it was read: TGTGCCAGCGGGGCCCTGTACTATGGC.

To note about this clone: The read ends 3 residues early relative to the CDR3; the germline J gene fills the gap. This rearrangement joins TRBV5-1 to TRBJ2-4; TRBD2 matches at 8 bases. This CDR3 has 15 residues. Germline V gene data show CDR1 as SGHRS and CDR2 as YFSETQ. J was trimmed by 2 bases and V by 3 bases; bases with no gene match: 4. CDR3 DNA, as far as it was read: TGCGCCAGCAGCTCTGAGCGGGAGTCCAAAAACATT. This sequence encodes CASSSERESKNI. The full CDR3 is CASSSERESKNIQYF.

Comment on this clone: The CDR3 end lies 3 residues beyond the end of the read and is filled in from the germline J gene. This chain connects TRBV19 to TRBJ1-1, with D perhaps TRBD1 (5 bases). CDR3 length equals 12 residues. V lost 5 bases and J lost 7, with 11 bases in between. Germline V lookup: CDR1 LNHDA, CDR2 SQIVND (reference sequence). The CDR3 here is CASSRQRGEAFF. The CDR3 DNA, read in part, is TGTGCCAGTAGTCGACAGAGGGGTGAA.

Points on this clone: The read falls 3 residues short of the CDR3 end, and the missing part is taken from the germline J gene. V usage is TRBV6-1 and J usage is TRBJ2-3; 11 bases map to TRBD2. The CDR3 length is 15 residues. Germline V gene sequence: CDR1 MNHNS, CDR2 SASEGT. Incomplete CDR3 DNA: TGTGCCAGCAGTGGTAGCGGGGGGGCCGGAGAGACG. It is translated as CASSGSGGAGET. The full CDR3 reads CASSGSGGAGETQYF.